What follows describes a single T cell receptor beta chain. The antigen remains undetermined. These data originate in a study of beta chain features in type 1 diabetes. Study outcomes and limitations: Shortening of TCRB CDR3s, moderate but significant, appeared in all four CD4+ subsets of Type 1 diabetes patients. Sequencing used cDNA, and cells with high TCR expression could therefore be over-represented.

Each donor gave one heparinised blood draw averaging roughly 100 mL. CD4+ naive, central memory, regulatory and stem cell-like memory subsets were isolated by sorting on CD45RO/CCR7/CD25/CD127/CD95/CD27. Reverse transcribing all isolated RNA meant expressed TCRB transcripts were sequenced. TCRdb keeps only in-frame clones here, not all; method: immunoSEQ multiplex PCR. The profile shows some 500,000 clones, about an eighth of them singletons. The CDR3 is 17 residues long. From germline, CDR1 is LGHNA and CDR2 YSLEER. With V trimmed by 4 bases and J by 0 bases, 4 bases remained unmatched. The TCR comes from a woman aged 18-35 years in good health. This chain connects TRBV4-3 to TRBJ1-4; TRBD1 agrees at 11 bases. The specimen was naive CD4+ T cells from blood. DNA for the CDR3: TGCGCCAGCAGCCCGGACAGGGGGCGAGCAACTAATGAAAAACTGTTTTTT. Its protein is CASSPDRGRATNEKLFF.